This is a list of T cell receptor beta chains from one sample in a study of memory CD4+ T cells and cytomegalovirus serostatus. Clones were sequenced by immunoSEQ multiplex PCR, and TCRdb holds only the in-frame ones, with some missing. The sample has over 65,000 clones, just under 80% seen once; the top ten hold 2.6%. Sequenced sample: memory CD4+ T cells from blood. The receptors were sampled from an adult in good health and CMV-seropositive. CDR3s include the opening cysteine and the closing phenylalanine or tryptophan. D genes are given only for firm matches. Expanded clones get a size class; other rows say once, few or many, or leave the size out.

>.|14|TRBV2|.|TRBJ2-2
TGTGCCAGCAGAGGACAGTTGAACACCGGGGAGCTGTTTTTT
CASRGQLNTGELFF
>.|19|TRBV4-1|TRBD1|TRBJ1-1
TGCGCCAGCAGCCAAAACCCTAGGGGGACAGGGGGCATGAACACTGAAGCTTTCTTT
CASSQNPRGTGGMNTEAFF
>once|15|TRBV7-2|.|TRBJ1-5
TGTGCCAGCAGCCCTGTCCTGGGCTGGGACCAGCCCCAGCATTTT
CASSPVLGWDQPQHF
>.|16|TRBV28|.|TRBJ2-1
TGTGCCAGCACCCTTCGTCTACAGTCATCCTACAATGAGCAGTTCTTC
CASTLRLQSSYNEQFF
>.|14|TRBV7-6|.|TRBJ1-6
TGTGCCAGCAGCTCCGAGGGGCGGAATTCACCCCTCCACTTT
CASSSEGRNSPLHF
>.|13|TRBV9|.|TRBJ2-5
TGTGCCAGCAGCGGAGGACAGCCGGAGACCCAGTACTTC
CASSGGQPETQYF
>.|15|TRBV18|.|TRBJ2-3
TGTGCCAGCTCACCCTCCGGGACTTTCACAGATACGCAGTATTTT
CASSPSGTFTDTQYF
>.|17|TRBV4-1|TRBD2|TRBJ2-1
TGCGCCAGCAGCCAAGTGTACCCTAGCGGGGGGGCATGGGAGCAGTTCTTC
CASSQVYPSGGAWEQFF
>.|13|TRBV29-1|.|TRBJ2-3
TGCAGCGTCCACTCGGGGCTCGCAGATACGCAGTATTTT
CSVHSGLADTQYF
>.|14|TRBV2|.|TRBJ2-3
TGTGCCAGCACCCGGAGGAGCGGCACAGATACGCAGTATTTT
CASTRRSGTDTQYF
>.|12|TRBV6-6|.|TRBJ2-5
TGTGCCAGCAGTGAGTTGAGAGAGACCCAGTACTTC
CASSELRETQYF
>.|17|TRBV15|.|TRBJ1-1
TGTGCCACCAGCAGAAACCCAAGACGGAACCTGAACACTGAAGCTTTCTTT
CATSRNPRRNLNTEAFF
>.|17|TRBV7-2|TRBD1|TRBJ1-3
TGTGCCAGCAGCTTTAATCCGTACAGGGGGCGCGGAAACACCATATATTTT
CASSFNPYRGRGNTIYF
>.|11|TRBV18|.|TRBJ1-1
TGTGCCAGCTCGGGGGGGACTGAAGCTTTCTTT
CASSGGTEAFF
>.|16|TRBV2|TRBD2|TRBJ2-3
TGTGCCAGCAGTGAAGAGAGGACTAGCGGGGCAGATACGCAGTATTTT
CASSEERTSGADTQYF
>.|17|TRBV19|.|TRBJ1-1
TGTGCCAGTAGTGGCCGCGGGAGAGGGGACCTGAACACTGAAGCTTTCTTT
CASSGRGRGDLNTEAFF
>.|16|TRBV7-7|TRBD1|TRBJ2-3
TGTGCTAGCAGCCCCTCCGGGACAGGGGGTGTGGATACGCAGTATTTT
CASSPSGTGGVDTQYF
>.|16|TRBV7-2|TRBD1|TRBJ1-2
TGTGCCAGCAGCTTAGTAGGCCGGGACAGGGGGCGAGGCTACACCTTC
CASSLVGRDRGRGYTF
>.|14|TRBV10-3|TRBD1|TRBJ1-1
TGTGCCATCAGTGAGGGACAGGAGTACACTGAAGCTTTCTTT
CAISEGQEYTEAFF
>.|14|TRBV7-2|TRBD2|TRBJ2-5
TGTGCCAGCACCGCTGGGAGGGCCGTGGAGACCCAGTACTTC
CASTAGRAVETQYF
>.|15|TRBV7-8|.|TRBJ1-5
TGTGCCAGCAGCCCGGGGGGGTATAGCAATCAGCCCCAGCATTTT
CASSPGGYSNQPQHF
>.|15|TRBV29-1|.|TRBJ1-1
TGCAGCGTTGGTGACCACAGGGTCACGAACACTGAAGCTTTCTTT
CSVGDHRVTNTEAFF